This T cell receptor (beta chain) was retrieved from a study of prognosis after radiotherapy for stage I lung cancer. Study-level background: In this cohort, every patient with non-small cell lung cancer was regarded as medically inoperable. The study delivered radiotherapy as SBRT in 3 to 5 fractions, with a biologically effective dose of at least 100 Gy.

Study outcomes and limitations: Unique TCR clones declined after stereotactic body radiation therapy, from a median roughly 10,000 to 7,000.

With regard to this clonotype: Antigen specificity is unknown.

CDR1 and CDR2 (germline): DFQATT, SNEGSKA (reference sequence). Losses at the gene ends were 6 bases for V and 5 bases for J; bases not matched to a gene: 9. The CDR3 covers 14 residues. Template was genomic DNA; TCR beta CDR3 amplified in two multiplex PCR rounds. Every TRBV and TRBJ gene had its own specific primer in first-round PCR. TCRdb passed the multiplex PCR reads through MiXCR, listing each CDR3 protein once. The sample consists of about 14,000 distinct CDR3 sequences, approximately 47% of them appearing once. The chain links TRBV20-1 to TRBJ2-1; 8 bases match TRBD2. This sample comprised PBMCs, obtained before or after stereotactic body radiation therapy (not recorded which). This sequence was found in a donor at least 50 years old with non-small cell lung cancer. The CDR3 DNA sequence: TGCAGTGCGAGGGCCGCGACTAGCGACAATGAGCAGTTCTTC. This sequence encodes CSARAATSDNEQFF.